The 5 T cell receptor beta chains below all came from one sample that was sequenced in a study of cytotoxic CD8 clonotypes in ibrutinib-treated CLL. Clones were sequenced by immunoSEQ multiplex PCR, and TCRdb holds only the in-frame ones, with some missing. Among more than 300,000 clones listed, about 80% were seen once. The starting material was PBMCs, obtained before ibrutinib treatment. All receptors come from a human donor with chronic lymphocytic leukemia.

This clone was found once. Other DNA sequences of this sample code for an identical CDR3. The chain couples TRBV15 to TRBJ2-2; 7 positions match TRBD1. The CDR3 contains 16 residues. Unmatched junction bases numbered 2, after V lost 1 base and J lost 0 bases. Germline-derived CDR1 and CDR2 are LNHNV and YYDKDF (reference sequence). CDR3 DNA sequence: TGTGCCACCAGCAGAGTAGGGGGCGCGAACACCGGGGAGCTGTTTTTT. It translates to CATSRVGGANTGELFF.

This clone was detected once. The V and J genes are TRBV6-6 and TRBJ2-2, with unresolved D. Trimming cost V 5 bases and J 4 bases, with 5 bases left between them. Germline V lookup: CDR1 MNHNY, CDR2 SVGAGI (reference sequence). This CDR3 spans 12 amino acids. CDR3 in DNA: TGTGCCAGCAGTCAGATCACCGGGGAGCTGTTTTTT. Protein: CASSQITGELFF.

The genes are TRBV7-9 and TRBJ2-7; 14 bases align to TRBD2. The CDR3 has 15 amino acids. CDR1 is SEHNR and CDR2 is FQNEAQ in the germline V gene (reference sequence). V shed 6 bases, J shed 3 bases, and the junction held 4 bases outside the gene matches. The CDR3 coding sequence is TGTGCCAGCAGTCGCGGACTAGCGGGAGGCTACGAGCAGTACTTC. It yields the protein CASSRGLAGGYEQYF.

This chain uses TRBV6-5 with TRBJ2-3; D remains ambiguous. The CDR3 contains 15 residues. Trimming stripped 0 bases from V and 4 bases from J, with 11 bases between. Germline V gene sequence: CDR1 MNHEY, CDR2 SVGAGI. CDR3 nucleotide sequence: TGTGCCAGCAGTTACTCCAAGGGAATGCCAGATACGCAGTATTTT. Translating gives CASSYSKGMPDTQYF.

The V call is TRBV30, the J call TRBJ1-3; D not certain. The germline V and J ends were trimmed by 1 base and 1 base, with 5 bases remaining between them. The CDR3 covers 13 residues. Looked up from germline, CDR1 is GTSNPN and CDR2 is SVGIG (reference sequence). This chain's CDR3 is CAWSGKSGNTIYF. The CDR3 region has the DNA TGTGCCTGGAGTGGAAAATCTGGAAACACCATATATTTT.